Presented here are 18 T cell receptor beta chains from one specimen sequenced in a study of cytomegalovirus exposure and HLA in healthy donors (dated by TCRdb to the late 2010s). Library prep was done by the immunoSEQ multiplex PCR assay. The multiplex PCR relied on a mix of 60 forward primers for TCR Vbeta segments and 13 reverse primers for TCR Jbeta segments. The table was pulled from immuneACCESS by TCRdb, which kept in-frame rearrangements only. Such tables lose some clones; where checked, under half of the loss comes from unresolved V genes, and the rest has no known cause. This sample lists approximately 160,000 clones; roughly 84% were detected once. In total, the top ten clones hold approximately 1.5% of the sample. Sequencing was carried out using PBMCs. These receptors all come from a male donor in good health and CMV-seronegative.

As for this clone: The same CDR3 is also encoded by other DNA sequences in this sample. The V call is TRBV5-4, the J call TRBJ2-3; 7 nucleotides agree with TRBD2. CDR1 and CDR2 (germline): SGHNT, YYREEE (reference sequence). This CDR3 contains 15 residues. V was pared by 0 bases and J by 3 bases, with 4 bases of the junction left unmatched. The CDR3 region is CASSLGLARTDTQYF. In DNA, the CDR3 is TGTGCCAGCAGCTTGGGACTAGCTAGGACAGATACGCAGTATTTT.

This clone was found once. The chain employs TRBV21-1 and TRBJ2-5; no check of the table's D call, TRBD1, against the DNA was made. TRBV21-1 is a pseudogene. CDR3 length equals 16 residues. Here the CDR3 reads CASSKGEDRAVETQYF. The CDR3 region has the DNA TGTGCCAGCAGCAAGGGTGAGGACAGGGCTGTGGAGACCCAGTACTTC.

The chain carries TRBV19 and TRBJ1-1; 8 bases match TRBD1. Germline V CDR1 and CDR2: LNHDA, SQIVND (reference sequence). The CDR3 runs 16 residues. J was trimmed by 4 bases and V by 5 bases; bases with no gene match: 12. The CDR3: CASSLLGRGPSTEAFF. In DNA, the CDR3 is TGTGCCAGTAGTTTGTTGGGCAGGGGGCCCAGCACTGAAGCTTTCTTT.

The rearrangement joins TRBV19 to TRBJ1-1; unclear D gene. Trimming left V 6 bases short and J 4 bases short, with 9 bases between. The length of the CDR3 is 12 residues. Germline loops: CDR1 LNHDA, CDR2 SQIVND (reference sequence). DNA for the CDR3: TGTGCCAGTAGGTCCCCCAGCACTGAAGCTTTCTTT. Its protein product is CASRSPSTEAFF.

The chain joins TRBV5-4 to TRBJ2-2, with TRBD1 as a possible D gene (6 bases). The germline CDR1 and CDR2 sequences are SGHNT and YYREEE (reference sequence). The CDR3 extends over 16 amino acids. V was shortened by 2 bases and J by 0 bases, with 11 bases between the two germline ends. The CDR3 here is CASSLKQGANTGELFF. CDR3 sequence (DNA): TGTGCCAGCAGCTTAAAACAGGGTGCGAACACCGGGGAGCTGTTTTTT. Variable domain in full (rest from reference TRBV5-4 and TRBJ2-2): ETGVTQSPTHLIKTRGQQVTLRCSSQSGHNTVSWYQQALGQGPQFIFQYYREEENGRGNFPPRFSGLQFPNYSSELNVNALELDDSALYLCASSLKQGANTGELFFGEGSRLTVL.

This clone was counted a few times. The V gene is TRBV13, the J gene TRBJ1-5, with D perhaps matching TRBD1 (6 bases). V was cut by 4 bases and J by 5 bases, with 12 bases left in between. Germline CDR1 and CDR2: PRHDT and FYEKMQ (reference sequence). This CDR3 has 14 residues. In DNA, the CDR3 is TGTGCCAGCAGCTCACCGGGACAAGATCAGCCCCAGCATTTT. Its translation: CASSSPGQDQPQHF.

This clone was seen only a few times. This sequence joins TRBV7-8 and TRBJ2-7; a weak D match, TRBD2 (5 bases). The germline CDR1 and CDR2 sequences are SGHVS and FQNEAQ. The CDR3 runs 14 residues. The germline V and J ends were trimmed by 1 base and 6 bases, with 13 bases remaining between them. The CDR3: CASSLGADRGEQYF. As DNA, the CDR3 is TGTGCCAGCAGCTTAGGGGCGGACCGGGGCGAGCAGTACTTC.

V gene TRBV6-5 combines with J gene TRBJ2-7, with 10 bases fitting TRBD1. This CDR3 is 13 amino acids long. The J segment lost 9 bases and the V segment lost 6 bases, leaving 8 bases of the junction unmatched. From germline, CDR1 is MNHEY and CDR2 SVGAGI. The CDR3 reads CASSSGTGEWQYF. In DNA, the CDR3 is TGTGCCAGCAGCTCCGGGACAGGGGAATGGCAGTACTTC.

The chain combines TRBV4-2 with TRBJ1-6, with 9 bases that match TRBD1. The CDR3 is 15 amino acids. Per germline, CDR1 LGHNA and CDR2 YNFKEQ. The ends lost 3 bases at V and 7 bases at J; junction bases unmatched: 4. CDR3 sequence reads: CASSQGDRENSPLHF. The CDR3 coding sequence is TGTGCCAGCAGCCAGGGGGACAGGGAAAATTCACCCCTCCACTTT.

The chain couples TRBV6-5 to TRBJ1-3; 8 bases map to TRBD1. Trimming took 6 bases from V and 0 from J; bases not matched to a gene: 4. There are 15 residues in the CDR3. Looked up from germline, CDR1 is MNHEY and CDR2 is SVGAGI. The CDR3, as DNA: TGTGCCAGCAGCTCCGGGACAGGCTCTGGAAACACCATATATTTT. The encoded protein is CASSSGTGSGNTIYF.

This clone is a singleton in its sample. This rearrangement joins TRBV19 to TRBJ1-4, with D unresolved. Trimming pared 7 bases from V and 7 bases from J, leaving 16 bases between. Germline values: CDR1 LNHDA, CDR2 SQIVND (reference sequence). CDR3 length: 14 amino acids. In DNA form, the CDR3 reads TGTGCCAGTAACAACCCAGGAGGTAGTGAAAAACTGTTTTTT. It is translated as CASNNPGGSEKLFF.

The rearrangement joins TRBV11-2 to TRBJ2-5, with TRBD2 matching 9 bases. V was pared by 1 base and J by 4 bases, with 4 bases of the junction left unmatched. Germline CDR1 SGHAT, CDR2 FQNNGV. This CDR3 has 15 amino acids. The CDR3 DNA sequence: TGTGCCAGCAGCTTAGGTAGCGGGAGAGGAGAGACCCAGTACTTC. Amino acids: CASSLGSGRGETQYF.

This clone was observed a handful of times. The V and J genes are TRBV5-5 and TRBJ2-2; D possibly corresponds to TRBD1 (6 bases). Per germline, CDR1 SGHKS and CDR2 YYEKEE (reference sequence). V lost 0 bases to trimming and J lost 3 bases, with 12 bases between them. The CDR3 totals 16 residues. The CDR3 reads CASSLGPQGDTGELFF. The CDR3 nucleotides read TGTGCCAGCAGCTTGGGTCCACAGGGAGACACCGGGGAGCTGTTTTTT. Combining the CDR3 with reference TRBV5-5 and TRBJ2-2 gives the whole variable domain DAGVTQSPTHLIKTRGQQVTLRCSPISGHKSVSWYQQVLGQGPQFIFQYYEKEERGRGNFPDRFSARQFPNYSSELNVNALLLGDSALYLCASSLGPQGDTGELFFGEGSRLTVL.

V gene TRBV6-6 combines with J gene TRBJ1-1; no reliable D call. Germline V lookup: CDR1 MNHNY, CDR2 SVGAGI (reference sequence). V shed 5 bases and J shed 2 bases, with 18 bases lying between them. CDR3 length equals 16 residues. The CDR3 region is CASSPVVERINTEAFF. DNA of the CDR3: TGTGCCAGCAGTCCCGTAGTTGAGAGGATTAACACTGAAGCTTTCTTT.

The chain recombines TRBV5-4 with TRBJ2-1; D perhaps matches TRBD2 (5 bases). V lost 7 bases, J lost 7 bases, and 21 bases lay in between. The length of the CDR3 is 15 residues. Germline V CDR1 and CDR2: SGHNT, YYREEE (reference sequence). The chain's CDR3 is CASGHGGGGTNEQFF. The CDR3 bases are TGTGCCAGCGGTCACGGAGGCGGAGGTACGAATGAGCAGTTCTTC.

In this sample, this clone turned up a few times. The chain links TRBV6-1 to TRBJ1-5; D not certain. This CDR3 is built from 13 residues. Germline V lookup: CDR1 MNHNS, CDR2 SASEGT. Trimming stripped 8 bases from V and 3 bases from J, with 11 bases between. The CDR3, as DNA: TGTGCCAGCGGGCAATATAACAATCAGCCCCAGCATTTT. It encodes CASGQYNNQPQHF.

The rearrangement joins TRBV4-2 to TRBJ2-2; TRBD1 aligns across 7 bases. The CDR3 sequence is 15 residues long. Germline loops: CDR1 LGHNA, CDR2 YNFKEQ. J was trimmed by 5 bases and V by 0 bases; bases with no gene match: 3. DNA of the CDR3: TGTGCCAGCAGCCAAGAACAGGGGTTGACCGGGGAGCTGTTTTTT. It codes for CASSQEQGLTGELFF.

The chain uses TRBV2 and TRBJ1-3, with D maybe TRBD1 (6 bases). There are 13 residues in the CDR3. From germline, CDR1 is SNHLY and CDR2 FYNNEI. V was cut by 7 bases and J by 4 bases, with 11 bases left in between. As DNA, the CDR3 is TGTGCCAGCACCACAGGGCAAGGAAACACCATATATTTT. Translating gives CASTTGQGNTIYF.